This passage covers 15 T cell receptor beta chains from one sample sequenced in a study of patients and donors after allogeneic stem cell transplantation. TCRdb independently ran MiXCR on the RT-PCR reads; one entry per CDR3 protein. Among some 880,000 distinct CDR3 sequences, 18% were seen once, and the ten largest hold 5.5% to 6.5%. Material for sequencing was blood, either unsorted or a sorted T cell fraction (not recorded which). All receptors come from a human donor who was either an allogeneic HSCT recipient or a stem cell or donor lymphocyte infusion donor (not recorded which). It is not recorded whose cells these are; they may come from a transplant donor.

This chain links TRBV7-3 with TRBJ2-1; TRBD2 agrees at 9 bases. With 1 base clipped from V and 6 bases from J, the junction kept 10 bases outside the gene matches. Looked up from germline, CDR1 is SGHTA and CDR2 is FQGTGA. The CDR3 is made up of 17 amino acids. This CDR3 reads CASSLRLPGGRANEQFF. CDR3 DNA sequence: TGTGCCAGCAGCTTAAGGTTGCCAGGCGGGAGGGCCAATGAGCAGTTCTTC.

This clonotype was counted a single time. V and J are TRBV6-4 and TRBJ2-3, with TRBD2 matching over 7 bases. J lost 0 bases, V lost 8 bases, and 17 bases had no gene match. The CDR3 is 18 amino acids. Germline assignment: CDR1 MRHNA and CDR2 SNTAGT. The CDR3 coding sequence is TGTGCCAGCTCCCCGGGGCTAGCGGTACTAACTAGCACAGATACGCAGTATTTT. Translated, it gives CASSPGLAVLTSTDTQYF.

This rearrangement joins TRBV9 to TRBJ2-3, with 9 bases that match TRBD1. The length of the CDR3 is 14 residues. Losses at the gene ends were 2 bases for V and 5 bases for J; bases not matched to a gene: 3. Germline V lookup: CDR1 SGDLS, CDR2 YYNGEE. This CDR3 is CASSVRQGVDTQYF. The CDR3 DNA sequence: TGTGCCAGCAGCGTCCGACAGGGGGTAGATACGCAGTATTTT. Filled out from reference TRBV9 and TRBJ2-3, the complete variable domain reads DSGVTQTPKHLITATGQRVTLRCSPRSGDLSVYWYQQSLDQGLQFLIQYYNGEERAKGNILERFSAQQFPDLHSELNLSSLELGDSALYFCASSVRQGVDTQYFGPGTRLTVL.

This clonotype was detected only a few times. The CDR3 nucleotides read TGTGCCAGCAGCCTAGGACAGGAGGCAAACACCATATATTTT. Protein sequence: CASSLGQEANTIYF. This chain joins TRBV4-2 and TRBJ1-3, with TRBD1 identical over 7 bases. CDR1 is LGHNA and CDR2 is YNFKEQ in the germline V gene. V shed 4 bases and J 6 bases; nucleotides not matched to a gene: 6. The CDR3 covers 14 residues.

In its sample, this clonotype was seen a few times. The chain is built from TRBV6-2 or TRBV6-3 and TRBJ2-1, with TRBD2 as a possible D gene (5 bases). The ends were cut back, 2 bases at V and 1 base at J, with 12 bases in the middle. The CDR3 has 16 residues. The germline V gene has CDR1 MNHEY and CDR2 SVGEGT. For the CDR3, the DNA is TGTGCCAGCAGTTACGGCGTGGAGCGGTCCTACAATGAGCAGTTCTTC. The encoded protein is CASSYGVERSYNEQFF.

There are a few counts of this clonotype. The V and J genes are TRBV7-9 and TRBJ2-7; no firm D call. The CDR3 covers 16 residues. In germline, CDR1 is SEHNR, CDR2 FQNEAQ (reference sequence). The V end lost 4 bases, the J end lost 2 bases, and 18 bases lay between the germline ends. The CDR3 sequence is CASSSPKKTRAYEQYF. The DNA for the CDR3 is TGTGCCAGCAGCTCCCCGAAAAAGACACGTGCCTACGAGCAGTACTTC.

This clonotype was seen many times. J is TRBJ2-1 and V is TRBV12-3 or TRBV12-4, with 10 bases fitting TRBD1. V dropped 7 bases and J dropped 4; count of bases not matched to a gene: 4. The CDR3 has 14 amino acids. The CDR3 coding sequence is TGTGCCAGCACCGGGACAGGGGTATACAATGAGCAGTTCTTC. This codes for CASTGTGVYNEQFF.

The V gene is TRBV4-2, the J gene TRBJ1-6; TRBD1 is a possible D gene (5 bases). V lost 0 bases, J lost 7 bases, and 10 bases lay in between. The CDR3 consists of 15 residues. Germline V lookup: CDR1 LGHNA, CDR2 YNFKEQ. The CDR3 here is CASSQEGGPNSPLHF. For the CDR3, the DNA is TGTGCCAGCAGCCAAGAGGGGGGTCCGAATTCACCCCTCCACTTT.

This chain links TRBV27 with TRBJ1-2; no clear D. CDR1 is MNHEY and CDR2 is SMNVEV in the germline V gene (reference sequence). The CDR3 loop spans 13 amino acids. V lost 6 bases to trimming and J lost 3 bases, with 11 bases between them. Here the CDR3 reads CASSDGLYYGYTF. The DNA for the CDR3 is TGTGCCAGCAGCGACGGACTCTACTATGGCTACACCTTC.

The gene calls are TRBV5-1 and TRBJ2-5; 10 bases are shared with TRBD2. The CDR3 consists of 14 residues. The V gene end was trimmed by 5 bases and the J gene end by 5 bases; junction bases not matched to a gene: 6. The V gene's germline CDR1 is SGHRS and CDR2 YFSETQ. CDR3 protein: CASRAGGRGETQYF. Written as DNA, the CDR3 is TGCGCCAGCAGAGCGGGGGGGAGAGGGGAGACCCAGTACTTC.

This clonotype showed up just once. V and J are TRBV5-1 and TRBJ2-2; 9 bases agree with TRBD1. This CDR3 is built from 15 residues. The germline V gene encodes CDR1 SGHRS and CDR2 YFSETQ. The ends lost 7 bases at V and 3 bases at J; junction bases unmatched: 7. CDR3 in amino acids: CASGTGTGYTGELFF. DNA of the CDR3: TGCGCCAGCGGCACCGGGACAGGGTACACCGGGGAGCTGTTTTTT.

This clonotype was counted a few times. V is TRBV15 and J is TRBJ1-2; perhaps TRBD1 as D (5 bases). CDR1 and CDR2 from the germline V gene are LNHNV and YYDKDF (reference sequence). Trimming cost V 0 bases and J 2 bases, with 16 bases left between them. There are 17 residues in the CDR3. CDR3 region: CATSRDLGSGGNYGYTF. The CDR3 coding sequence is TGTGCCACCAGCAGAGATTTGGGGTCTGGGGGGAACTATGGCTACACCTTC.

This clonotype was seen only a few times. The chain employs TRBV6-2 or TRBV6-3 and TRBJ1-5; no clear D gene. V shed 2 bases and J shed 4 bases, with 6 bases lying between them. From germline, CDR1 is MNHEY and CDR2 SVGEGT. This CDR3 region has 13 residues. The CDR3 reads CASSYGDNQPQHF. Here the CDR3 DNA reads TGTGCCAGCAGTTACGGGGATAATCAGCCCCAGCATTTT.

This clonotype was picked up many times. V is TRBV12-3 or TRBV12-4 and J is TRBJ2-7; 8 bases are shared with TRBD1. The trim removed 6 bases at V and 2 bases at J, leaving 3 bases unmatched. The CDR3 has 13 amino acids. The CDR3 coding sequence is TGTGCCAGCAGAGAACAGGGGGCCTACGAGCAGTACTTC. This translates into CASREQGAYEQYF.

The genes are TRBV5-6 and TRBJ2-7; D may be TRBD2 (5 bases). This CDR3 contains 17 residues. Per the germline V gene, CDR1 is SGHDT and CDR2 is YYEEEE. Deletions cut 4 bases from V and 11 bases from J, with 31 bases between. CDR3 in DNA: TGTGCCAGCAGCACCGGATCCCGAACAGACTACCTTCCTCTGGAGTACTTC. Protein sequence: CASSTGSRTDYLPLEYF.